The entry that follows covers one T cell receptor (beta chain) sequence. In the original analysis: Reference gene primer amplification gave estimated nucleated cell counts. Some clones are missing from TCRdb's copy, which holds only in-frame ones; the method was immunoSEQ multiplex PCR. The D gene and trimming were derived from the DNA, and the V and J assignments and clone size from that table. The repertoire holds some 72,000 clones, with roughly 86% as singletons. This record comes from a study of blood T cell repertoires in COVID-19. At the level of the study: Spain, Italy and the United States supplied samples that represented acute and convalescent COVID-19. T cells, B-cell-depleted T cells, or PBMCs provided the cDNA or gDNA that served as material.

This TCR was sampled from a man in his fifties with active or convalescent COVID-19. Specimen: peripheral blood.

CDR3 sequence: CASSGRTGGRETQYF. CDR3 bases: TGTGCCAGCAGTGGACGGACAGGGGGAAGAGAGACCCAGTACTTC. The chain carries TRBV2 and TRBJ2-5, with 10 bases lining up with TRBD1. The CDR3 loop spans 15 amino acids. J lost 4 bases, V lost 4 bases, and 6 bases had no gene match. Germline-derived CDR1 and CDR2 are SNHLY and FYNNEI.